This TCR beta chain was retrieved from a study of CD8+ T cells in alopecia areata. Study-wide background: The drug, oral tofacitinib, was given to treated patients at 5 to 10 mg twice daily. The study's findings and limits: In scalp and blood during tofacitinib, many expanded lesional clones persisted. Clonality exceeded that of normal scalp in lesional scalp, most notably in alopecia totalis/universalis.

For this clone: As yet, its antigen is unknown.

Treatment denoted: oral pan-JAK inhibitor, 5-10 mg twice daily. The authors sorted CD4+ and CD8+ T cells from PBMCs. It was cDNA, reverse transcribed from extracted RNA, that served as the sequencing template. Sequencing used immunoSEQ multiplex PCR; TCRdb keeps in-frame clones, though not all of them. The sample contains about 160,000 clones, less than 70% of which appear only once. V lost 5 bases and J lost 5; bases outside the gene matches: 9. This CDR3 comprises 15 residues. The germline V gene encodes CDR1 SGHAT and CDR2 FQNNGV. Material: CD4+ T cells sorted from blood, obtained at week 4, from a patient treated with tofacitinib. This chain uses TRBV11-2 with TRBJ2-5; TRBD1 matches 9 bases. The TCR comes from a human donor with alopecia areata. For the CDR3, the DNA is TGTGCCAGCAGCCCGGGGACAGGGTCGCGTGAGACCCAGTACTTC. Protein product: CASSPGTGSRETQYF.